The rows below give T cell receptor beta chains drawn from one sample of a study of shared clonotypes between healthy human individuals. The method was immunoSEQ multiplex PCR; TCRdb's version includes in-frame clones alone and lacks a portion of them. The sample contains around 2,000,000 clones, approximately 95% of which appear only once. Specimen: naive CD4+ T cells sorted from blood. Receptors originate from a man between 18 and 29 years old in good health. CDR3s include the opening cysteine and the closing phenylalanine or tryptophan. A D gene is named only where the DNA matches it firmly. Clone size is shown for a subset of rows, as once, few, many or a class of expanded clone.

. | TRBD1 | TRBJ2-7 | TRBV6-1 | TGTGCCAGCAGTGGAACGGGACAGCCACCCTACGAGCAGTACTTC | CASSGTGQPPYEQYF
. | TRBD1 | TRBJ2-5 | TRBV18 | TGTGCCAGCTCCCGGGACAGGCAAGAGACCCAGTACTTC | CASSRDRQETQYF
. | TRBD2 | TRBJ2-7 | TRBV7-2 | TGTGCCAGCAGCTTATACCCCTCCGCCAGCGGGGGGTCCTACGAGCAGTACTTC | CASSLYPSASGGSYEQYF
once | . | TRBJ2-7 | TRBV7-9 | TGTGCCAGCAGCTTCAATAGCGGCTCCTACGAGCAGTACTTC | CASSFNSGSYEQYF
. | TRBD2 | TRBJ2-1 | TRBV5-1 | TGCGCCAGCAGCAAGGGACTAGCGGGAGCCAATGAGCAGTTCTTC | CASSKGLAGANEQFF
. | . | TRBJ1-1 | TRBV2 | TGTGCCAGCACTATAAGACGGGAGAACACTGAAGCTTTCTTT | CASTIRRENTEAFF
. | TRBD1 | TRBJ1-5 | TRBV18 | TGTGCCAGCTCACTTTCGACAGGGAATAGCAATCAGCCCCAGCATTTT | CASSLSTGNSNQPQHF
. | TRBD2 | TRBJ2-1 | TRBV5-1 | TGCGCCAGCAGCTTAGGACTAGCGGGGACCCTTGAGCAGTTCTTC | CASSLGLAGTLEQFF
. | . | TRBJ2-2 | TRBV2 | TGTGCCAGCAGTTCGACTCCCCCTAACCTCGGCGGGGAGCTGTTTTTT | CASSSTPPNLGGELFF
. | TRBD1 | TRBJ1-4 | TRBV7-2 | TGTGCCAGCAGCTTAGGGACAGGGGGTGAAAAACTGTTTTTT | CASSLGTGGEKLFF
once | . | TRBJ2-3 | TRBV7-2 | TGTGCCAGCAGCTCCTTATCAGCCACAGATACGCAGTATTTT | CASSSLSATDTQYF
. | . | TRBJ2-5 | TRBV5-1 | TGCGCCAGCAGCTTGAATCCCTCCGGGATTCGGCAAGAGACCCAGTACTTC | CASSLNPSGIRQETQYF